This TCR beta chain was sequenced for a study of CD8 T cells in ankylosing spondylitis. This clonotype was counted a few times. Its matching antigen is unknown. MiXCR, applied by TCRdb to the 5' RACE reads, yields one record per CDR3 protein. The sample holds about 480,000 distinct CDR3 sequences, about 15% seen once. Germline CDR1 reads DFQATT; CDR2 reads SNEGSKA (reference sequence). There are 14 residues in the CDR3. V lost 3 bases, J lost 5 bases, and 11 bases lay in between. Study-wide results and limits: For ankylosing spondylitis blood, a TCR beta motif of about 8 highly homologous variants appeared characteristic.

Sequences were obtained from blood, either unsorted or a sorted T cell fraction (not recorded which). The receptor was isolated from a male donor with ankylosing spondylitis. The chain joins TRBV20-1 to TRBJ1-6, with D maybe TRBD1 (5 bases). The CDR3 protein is CSARGGIHNSPLHF. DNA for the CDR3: TGCAGTGCTAGGGGGGGAATCCATAATTCACCCCTCCACTTT.